What follows describes a single TCR beta chain. This sample is drawn from a study of blood T cell repertoires in COVID-19. Study-level background: The United States, Italy and Spain were the sources of the acute and convalescent COVID-19 samples. From T cells, B-cell-depleted T cells, or PBMCs came the material, which was cDNA or gDNA.

Source study methods: Scientists estimated how many nucleated cells there were by amplifying reference gene primers. Sequencing used immunoSEQ multiplex PCR; TCRdb keeps in-frame clones, though not all of them. V and J calls and clone size are those listed in that table; D and trimming were worked out from the DNA. The data show about 200,000 clones, 83% seen once. The clonotype was recovered from a woman between 45 and 65 years old who had been exposed to COVID-19. The sequencing sample was made of PBMCs or T cells enriched from blood (not recorded which).

The CDR3 region is CASSQDGEANYGYTF. CDR3 DNA: TGCGCCAGCAGCCAAGATGGGGAGGCTAACTATGGCTACACCTTC. This rearrangement joins TRBV4-1 to TRBJ1-2; D gene unclear. V was clipped by 0 bases and J by 0 bases, with 8 bases between them. CDR3 length: 15 residues. CDR1 is MGHRA and CDR2 is YSYEKL in the germline V gene.